This T cell receptor (beta chain) was captured by sequencing in a study of response to subunit inactivated influenza vaccine. Points from the study as a whole: The authors suggested that few new T cells are recruited per seasonal influenza vaccination.

The CDR3 has 13 amino acids. V gave up 2 bases and J gave up 6 bases, with 11 bases separating them. The germline gives CDR1 DFQATT, CDR2 SNEGSKA (reference sequence). On this clonotype: What it binds is not known.

TCRdb reanalysed the RT-PCR reads using MiXCR and keeps one entry per CDR3 protein. This table has roughly 780,000 distinct CDR3 sequences, around a sixth appearing once. The receptor's source is a man between 45 and 60 years old who received an inactivated influenza vaccine. The rearrangement joins TRBV20-1 to TRBJ2-1; D is perhaps TRBD1 (7 bases). Sample: PBMCs from blood, taken around 5 days after vaccination. The CDR3 spells CSARRGTVNEQFF. CDR3 sequence (DNA): TGCAGTGCTAGACGCGGGACAGTCAATGAGCAGTTCTTC.